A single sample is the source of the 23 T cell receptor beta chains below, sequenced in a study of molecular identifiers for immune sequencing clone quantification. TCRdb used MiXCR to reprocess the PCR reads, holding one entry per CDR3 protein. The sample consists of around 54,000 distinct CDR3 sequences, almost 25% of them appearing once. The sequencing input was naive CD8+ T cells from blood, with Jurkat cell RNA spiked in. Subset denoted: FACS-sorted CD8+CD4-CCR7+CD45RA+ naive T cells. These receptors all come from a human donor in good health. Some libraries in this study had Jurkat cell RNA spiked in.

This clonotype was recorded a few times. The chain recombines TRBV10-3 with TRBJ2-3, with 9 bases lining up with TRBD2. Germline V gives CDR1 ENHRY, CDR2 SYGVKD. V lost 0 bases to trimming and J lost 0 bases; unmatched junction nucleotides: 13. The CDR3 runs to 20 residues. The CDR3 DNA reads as TGTGCCATCAGTGAGTCTGCAGTAGGTCTAGCGGGGACTAGCACAGATACGCAGTATTTT. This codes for CAISESAVGLAGTSTDTQYF.

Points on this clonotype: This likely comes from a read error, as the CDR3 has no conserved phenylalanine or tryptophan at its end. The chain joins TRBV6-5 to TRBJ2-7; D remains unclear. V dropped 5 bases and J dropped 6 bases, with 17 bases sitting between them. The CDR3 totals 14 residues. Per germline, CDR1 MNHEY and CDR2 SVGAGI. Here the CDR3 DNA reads TGTGCCAGCAGTGCCTCCCCCCCGGTTTCCGAGCAGTACTAC. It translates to CASSASPPVSEQYY.

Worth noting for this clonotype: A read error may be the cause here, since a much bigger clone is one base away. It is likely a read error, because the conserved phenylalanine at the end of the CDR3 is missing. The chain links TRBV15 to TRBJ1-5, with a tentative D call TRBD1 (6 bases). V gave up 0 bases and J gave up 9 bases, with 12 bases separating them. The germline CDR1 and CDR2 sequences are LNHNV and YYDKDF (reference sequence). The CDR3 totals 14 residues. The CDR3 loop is CATSRDRGPTPQHS. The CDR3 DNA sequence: TGTGCCACCAGCAGAGATCGGGGGCCAACGCCCCAGCATTCT.

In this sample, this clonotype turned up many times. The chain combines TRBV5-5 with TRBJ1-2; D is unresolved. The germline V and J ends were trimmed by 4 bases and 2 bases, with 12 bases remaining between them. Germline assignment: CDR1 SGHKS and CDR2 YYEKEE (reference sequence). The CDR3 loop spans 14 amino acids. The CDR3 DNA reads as TGTGCCAGCAGCCAAGAATTCTCCAACTATGGCTACACCTTC. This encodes CASSQEFSNYGYTF.

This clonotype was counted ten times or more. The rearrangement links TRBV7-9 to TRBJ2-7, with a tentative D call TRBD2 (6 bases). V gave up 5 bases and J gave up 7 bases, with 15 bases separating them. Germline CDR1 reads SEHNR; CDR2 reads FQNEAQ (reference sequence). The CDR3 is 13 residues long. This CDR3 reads CASSPPIGLEQYF. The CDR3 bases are TGTGCCAGCAGCCCGCCCATCGGACTAGAGCAGTACTTC.

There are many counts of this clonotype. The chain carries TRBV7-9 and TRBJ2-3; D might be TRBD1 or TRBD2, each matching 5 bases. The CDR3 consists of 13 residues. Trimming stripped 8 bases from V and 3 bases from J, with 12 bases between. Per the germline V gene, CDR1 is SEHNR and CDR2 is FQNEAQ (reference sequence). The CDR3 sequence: CASGEGPTDTQYF. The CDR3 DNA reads TGTGCCAGCGGCGAGGGACCAACAGATACGCAGTATTTT.

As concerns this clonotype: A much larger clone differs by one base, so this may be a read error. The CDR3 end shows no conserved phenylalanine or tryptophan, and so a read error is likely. The CDR3 sequence: CASSETASPGNTIYL. The CDR3 DNA follows: TGTGCCAGCAGTGAGACAGCCAGCCCTGGAAACACCATATATCTT. The V gene is TRBV2, the J gene TRBJ1-3, with D perhaps TRBD1 (5 bases). The CDR3 loop spans 15 amino acids. V was clipped by 3 bases and J by 2 bases, with 11 bases between them. Per the germline V gene, CDR1 is SNHLY and CDR2 is FYNNEI.

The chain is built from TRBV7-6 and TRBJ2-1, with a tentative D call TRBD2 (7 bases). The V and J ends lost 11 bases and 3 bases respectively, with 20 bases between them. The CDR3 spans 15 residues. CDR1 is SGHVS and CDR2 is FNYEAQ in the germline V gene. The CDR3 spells CAGRGGTYHYNEQFF. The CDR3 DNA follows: TGTGCCGGGAGGGGTGGGACATACCACTACAATGAGCAGTTCTTC. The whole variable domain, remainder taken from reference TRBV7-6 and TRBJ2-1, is GAGVSQSPRYKVTKRGQDVALRCDPISGHVSLYWYRQALGQGPEFLTYFNYEAQQDKSGLPNDRFSAERPEGSISTLTIQRTEQRDSAMYRCAGRGGTYHYNEQFFGPGTRLTVL.

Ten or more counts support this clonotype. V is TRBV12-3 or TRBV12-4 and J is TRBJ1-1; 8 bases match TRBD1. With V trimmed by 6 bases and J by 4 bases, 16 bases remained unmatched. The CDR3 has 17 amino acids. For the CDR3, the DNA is TGTGCCAGCAGCCGGACAGGGCCCGATATGAGCGGCACTGAAGCTTTCTTT. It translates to CASSRTGPDMSGTEAFF.

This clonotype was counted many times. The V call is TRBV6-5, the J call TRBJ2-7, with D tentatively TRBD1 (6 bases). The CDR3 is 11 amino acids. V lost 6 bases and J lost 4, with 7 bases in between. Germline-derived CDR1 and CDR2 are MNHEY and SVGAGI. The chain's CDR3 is CASRTGYEQYF. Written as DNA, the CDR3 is TGTGCCAGCAGGACAGGATACGAGCAGTACTTC.

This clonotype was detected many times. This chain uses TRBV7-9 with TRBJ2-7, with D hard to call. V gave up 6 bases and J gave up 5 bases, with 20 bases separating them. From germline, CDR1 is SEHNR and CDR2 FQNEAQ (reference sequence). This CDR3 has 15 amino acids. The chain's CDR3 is CASRPLHGPLHEQYF. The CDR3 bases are TGTGCCAGCAGGCCGTTACACGGTCCGCTCCACGAGCAGTACTTC.

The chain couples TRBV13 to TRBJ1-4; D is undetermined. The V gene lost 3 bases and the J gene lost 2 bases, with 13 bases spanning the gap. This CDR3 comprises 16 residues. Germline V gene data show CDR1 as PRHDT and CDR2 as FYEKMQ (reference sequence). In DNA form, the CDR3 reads TGTGCCAGCAGCTTCCGGGGTCTCAGGACTAATGAAAAACTGTTTTTT. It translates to CASSFRGLRTNEKLFF.

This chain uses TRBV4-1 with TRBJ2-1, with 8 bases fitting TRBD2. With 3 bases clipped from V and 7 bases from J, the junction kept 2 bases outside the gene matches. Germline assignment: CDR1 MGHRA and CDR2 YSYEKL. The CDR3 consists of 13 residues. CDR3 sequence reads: CASSHQRENEQFF. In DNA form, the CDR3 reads TGCGCCAGCAGCCATCAGCGGGAGAATGAGCAGTTCTTC.

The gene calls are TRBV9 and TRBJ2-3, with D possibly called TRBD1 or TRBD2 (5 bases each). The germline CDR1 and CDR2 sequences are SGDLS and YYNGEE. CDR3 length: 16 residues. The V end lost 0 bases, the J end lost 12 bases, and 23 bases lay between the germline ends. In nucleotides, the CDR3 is TGTGCCAGCAGCGTAGATCTTGGGGGTGTCGCAGATAATCAGTATTTT. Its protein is CASSVDLGGVADNQYF.

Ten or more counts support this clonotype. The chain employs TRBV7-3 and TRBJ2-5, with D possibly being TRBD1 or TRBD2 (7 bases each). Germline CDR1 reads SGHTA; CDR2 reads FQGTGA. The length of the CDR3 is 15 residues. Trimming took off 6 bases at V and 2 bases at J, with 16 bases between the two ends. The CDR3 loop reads CASRRRQGLQETQYF. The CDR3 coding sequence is TGTGCCAGCAGGCGGAGACAGGGACTACAAGAGACCCAGTACTTC.

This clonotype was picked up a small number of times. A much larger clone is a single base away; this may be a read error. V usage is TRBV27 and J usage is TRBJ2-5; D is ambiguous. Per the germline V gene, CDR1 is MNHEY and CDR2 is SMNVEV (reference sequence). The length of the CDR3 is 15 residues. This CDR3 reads CASSLSVPPQEAQYF. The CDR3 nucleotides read TGTGCCAGCAGTTTATCGGTCCCCCCGCAAGAGGCCCAGTACTTC.

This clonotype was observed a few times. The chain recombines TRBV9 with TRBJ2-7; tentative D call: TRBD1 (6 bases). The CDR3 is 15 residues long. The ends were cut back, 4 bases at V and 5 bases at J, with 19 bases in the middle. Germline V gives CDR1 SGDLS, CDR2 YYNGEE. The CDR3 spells CASSLETGCSDEQYF. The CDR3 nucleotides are TGTGCCAGCAGCCTGGAGACAGGTTGCAGCGACGAGCAGTACTTC.

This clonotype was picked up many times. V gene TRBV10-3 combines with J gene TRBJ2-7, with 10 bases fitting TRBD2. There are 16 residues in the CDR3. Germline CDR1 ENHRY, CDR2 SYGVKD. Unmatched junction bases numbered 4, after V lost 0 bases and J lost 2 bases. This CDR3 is CAISESLAGDPYEQYF. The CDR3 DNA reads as TGTGCCATCAGTGAGTCGCTAGCGGGGGACCCCTACGAGCAGTACTTC.

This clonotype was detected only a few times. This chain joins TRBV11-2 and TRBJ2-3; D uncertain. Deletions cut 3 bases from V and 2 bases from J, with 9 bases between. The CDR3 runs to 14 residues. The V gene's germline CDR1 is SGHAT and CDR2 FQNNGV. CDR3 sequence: CASSFSAVTDTQYF. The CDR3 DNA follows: TGTGCCAGCAGCTTTTCGGCAGTCACAGATACGCAGTATTTT.

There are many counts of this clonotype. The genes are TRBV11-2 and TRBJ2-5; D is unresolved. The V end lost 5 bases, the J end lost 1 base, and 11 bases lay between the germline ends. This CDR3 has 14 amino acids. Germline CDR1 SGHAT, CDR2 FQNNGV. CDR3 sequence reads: CASSARPVQETQYF. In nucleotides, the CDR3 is TGTGCCAGCAGCGCTCGCCCGGTCCAAGAGACCCAGTACTTC. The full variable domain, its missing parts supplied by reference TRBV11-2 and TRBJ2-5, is EAGVAQSPRYKIIEKRQSVAFWCNPISGHATLYWYQQILGQGPKLLIQFQNNGVVDDSQLPKDRFSAERLKGVDSTLKIQPAKLEDSAVYLCASSARPVQETQYFGPGTRLLVL.

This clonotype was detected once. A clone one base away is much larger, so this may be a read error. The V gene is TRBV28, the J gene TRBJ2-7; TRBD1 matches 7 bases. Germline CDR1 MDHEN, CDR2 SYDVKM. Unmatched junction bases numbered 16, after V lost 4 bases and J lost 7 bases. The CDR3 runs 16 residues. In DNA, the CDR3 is TGTGCCAGCAGTTCATGGGGCTGGCAGGGGGTAGGGGAGCAGTACTTC. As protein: CASSSWGWQGVGEQYF.

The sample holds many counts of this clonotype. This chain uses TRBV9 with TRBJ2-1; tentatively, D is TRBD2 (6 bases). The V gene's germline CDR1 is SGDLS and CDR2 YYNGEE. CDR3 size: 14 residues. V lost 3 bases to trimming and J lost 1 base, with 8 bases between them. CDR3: CASSAGLSYNEQFF. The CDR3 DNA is TGTGCCAGCAGCGCGGGACTGTCCTACAATGAGCAGTTCTTC.

CDR3 nucleotide sequence: TGTGCCAGCAGCTTCACCCCCGGGACAGCGCCCACCGGGGAGCTGTTTTTT. This gives the protein CASSFTPGTAPTGELFF. The V gene is TRBV7-9, the J gene TRBJ2-2; 7 bases align to TRBD1. The trim removed 3 bases at V and 4 bases at J, leaving 11 bases unmatched. The CDR3 length is 17 residues. In germline, CDR1 is SEHNR, CDR2 FQNEAQ (reference sequence).